The 25 T cell receptor beta chains in this list originate from one sample, sequenced in a study of T cells in Graves' hyperthyroidism and ophthalmopathy. The source material, RNA transcripts, was used to amplify TCR beta CDR3 regions. HTBI primers drove first-round RT-PCR of the TCR CDR3. TCRdb used MiXCR to reprocess the multiplex PCR reads, holding one entry per CDR3 protein. The profile covers about 480,000 distinct CDR3 sequences, with 14% appearing a single time and 15% to 20% taken by the ten largest. Sequencing was performed on blood. The source is a woman between 18 and 29 years old with Graves' hyperthyroidism.

This clonotype was found many times. The rearrangement links TRBV12-3 or TRBV12-4 to TRBJ1-1; D gene unclear. The CDR3 is 11 residues long. Trimming removed 5 bases from V and 7 bases from J, with 8 bases in between. The CDR3 region has the DNA TGTGCCAGCAGTAGGACGGGTGAAGCTTTCTTT. This translates into CASSRTGEAFF.

This clonotype was seen ten or more times. V and J are TRBV5-1 and TRBJ1-1; 8 nucleotides align to TRBD1. Germline values: CDR1 SGHRS, CDR2 YFSETQ. The J segment lost 3 bases and the V segment lost 4 bases, leaving 8 bases of the junction unmatched. The CDR3 has 15 amino acids. The CDR3 DNA reads TGCGCCAGCAGCAACCGGACAGGGTCGGACACTGAAGCTTTCTTT. Protein sequence: CASSNRTGSDTEAFF. Full variable domain (missing parts from reference TRBV5-1 and TRBJ1-1): KAGVTQTPRYLIKTRGQQVTLSCSPISGHRSVSWYQQTPGQGLQFLFEYFSETQRNKGNFPGRFSGRQFSNSRSEMNVSTLELGDSALYLCASSNRTGSDTEAFFGQGTRLTVV.

This clonotype has a count of ten or more. V usage is TRBV4-2 and J usage is TRBJ2-1; 9 bases are shared with TRBD1. Germline CDR1 is LGHNA and CDR2 is YNFKEQ. The V gene end was trimmed by 4 bases and the J gene end by 5 bases; junction bases not matched to a gene: 12. CDR3 size: 17 residues. The CDR3 DNA follows: TGTGCCAGCAGCCGTACCCCCTCGGGACAGGGAAACAATGAGCAGTTCTTC. This sequence encodes CASSRTPSGQGNNEQFF.

This clonotype was detected many times. The chain is built from TRBV11-2 and TRBJ2-1; unclear D gene. Germline V lookup: CDR1 SGHAT, CDR2 FQNNGV. The CDR3 has 15 residues. Trimming left V 6 bases short and J 0 bases short, with 12 bases between. CDR3: CASSFDPSSYNEQFF. Here the CDR3 DNA reads TGTGCCAGCAGTTTTGATCCCAGCTCCTACAATGAGCAGTTCTTC.

This clonotype came up many times. This chain links TRBV5-1 with TRBJ2-2, with TRBD2 matching 13 bases. CDR1 and CDR2 from the germline V gene are SGHRS and YFSETQ. The V segment lost 4 bases and the J segment 0 bases; nucleotides outside the gene matches: 6. The CDR3 sequence is 18 residues long. The CDR3 DNA reads TGCGCCAGCAGCCGCAGTGGGACTAGCGGGGCGAACACCGGGGAGCTGTTTTTT. Its protein is CASSRSGTSGANTGELFF. The variable domain in full, completed from reference TRBV5-1 and TRBJ2-2, reads KAGVTQTPRYLIKTRGQQVTLSCSPISGHRSVSWYQQTPGQGLQFLFEYFSETQRNKGNFPGRFSGRQFSNSRSEMNVSTLELGDSALYLCASSRSGTSGANTGELFFGEGSRLTVL.

This clonotype was counted at least ten times. V and J are TRBV6-1 and TRBJ1-1; D unclear. V lost 2 bases and J lost 4, with 8 bases in between. This CDR3 region has 13 residues. In germline, CDR1 is MNHNS, CDR2 SASEGT. The CDR3 reads CASSEQGGTEAFF. DNA for the CDR3: TGTGCCAGCAGTGAACAAGGTGGCACTGAAGCTTTCTTT.

This clonotype was observed a handful of times. The chain joins TRBV6-1 to TRBJ2-1; 10 bases map to TRBD2. CDR1 MNHNS and CDR2 SASEGT come from the germline V gene. CDR3 length: 16 amino acids. The V segment lost 6 bases and the J segment 4 bases; nucleotides outside the gene matches: 9. The DNA for the CDR3 is TGTGCCAGCAGGGGGGCTAGCGGGAGAGAGTACAATGAGCAGTTCTTC. It is translated as CASRGASGREYNEQFF.

This clonotype was detected many times. This chain joins TRBV6-1 and TRBJ1-5; 7 bases are shared with TRBD1. The CDR3 length is 17 residues. The V segment lost 6 bases and the J segment 0 bases; nucleotides outside the gene matches: 11. Germline CDR1 MNHNS, CDR2 SASEGT. The CDR3 nucleotides read TGTGCCAGCAGCCGGGACAGACTTACCCTTAGCAATCAGCCCCAGCATTTT. It specifies CASSRDRLTLSNQPQHF.

In its sample, this clonotype was seen a few times. The chain is built from TRBV6-1 and TRBJ1-2; TRBD1 agrees at 7 bases. CDR3 length: 13 amino acids. V shed 9 bases, J shed 4 bases, and the junction held 8 bases outside the gene matches. Germline V gene lookup returns CDR1 MNHNS and CDR2 SASEGT. CDR3 bases: TGTGCCAGTAGGGGGCCGCAGACCTATGGCTACACCTTC. Residues: CASRGPQTYGYTF.

Many counts were recorded for this clonotype. The chain joins TRBV12-3 or TRBV12-4 to TRBJ1-5; 7 bases line up with TRBD1. The CDR3 is 15 amino acids. V dropped 6 bases and J dropped 7; count of bases not matched to a gene: 12. The CDR3 DNA reads as TGTGCCAGCAGCCTACGGCTAACAGGGGAACAGCCCCAGCATTTT. Its protein is CASSLRLTGEQPQHF.

This clonotype was picked up many times. V and J are TRBV6-1 and TRBJ1-1; TRBD1 matches 9 bases. The CDR3 has 15 residues. The V segment lost 6 bases and the J segment 1 base; nucleotides outside the gene matches: 6. Germline V gene sequence: CDR1 MNHNS, CDR2 SASEGT. CDR3 residues: CASRSGTGRNTEAFF. Written as DNA, the CDR3 is TGTGCCAGCAGATCCGGGACAGGGCGGAACACTGAAGCTTTCTTT.

This clonotype was detected ten times or more. This sequence joins TRBV19 and TRBJ2-1, with 12 nucleotides matching TRBD2. CDR1 and CDR2 from the germline V gene are LNHDA and SQIVND (reference sequence). Trimming took 5 bases from V and 4 from J; bases not matched to a gene: 6. The CDR3 consists of 16 residues. The CDR3, as DNA: TGTGCCAGTAGTCTTCAACTAGCGGGAGGATACAATGAGCAGTTCTTC. It is translated as CASSLQLAGGYNEQFF.

This clonotype was seen repeatedly, ten times or more. The chain is built from TRBV10-3 and TRBJ2-7; 8 bases line up with TRBD1. V lost 5 bases, J lost 3 bases, and 9 bases stayed unmatched. The CDR3 contains 15 residues. Germline V gene data show CDR1 as ENHRY and CDR2 as SYGVKD. CDR3 DNA sequence: TGTGCCATCAGTCGCCCGACAGGGGTGGACTACGAGCAGTACTTC. It codes for CAISRPTGVDYEQYF.

The V and J genes are TRBV4-1 and TRBJ1-4; tentative D call: TRBD1 (6 bases). The CDR3 covers 15 residues. V lost 4 bases to trimming and J lost 6 bases, with 15 bases between them. Per the germline V gene, CDR1 is MGHRA and CDR2 is YSYEKL. CDR3 bases: TGCGCCAGCAGCCGATCCCGGGACAAGCATGAAAAACTGTTTTTT. Translated, it gives CASSRSRDKHEKLFF.

This clonotype was recorded at least ten times. V gene TRBV13 combines with J gene TRBJ2-5; D is unresolved. The length of the CDR3 is 13 residues. CDR1 and CDR2 (germline): PRHDT, FYEKMQ (reference sequence). With 5 bases removed from V and 0 bases from J, the gap between germline ends came to 7 bases. The CDR3 DNA sequence: TGTGCCAGCAGCGGCCGGGACCAAGAGACCCAGTACTTC. Translation gives CASSGRDQETQYF.

This clonotype was seen ten or more times. DNA for the CDR3: TGTGCCAGCAGTTCCCTTAGCGGGAGGATGATTGAGCAGTTCTTC. This encodes CASSSLSGRMIEQFF. The V gene is TRBV27, the J gene TRBJ2-1; 10 bases match TRBD2. The CDR3 has 15 amino acids. V was pared by 4 bases and J by 9 bases, with 9 bases of the junction left unmatched. In germline, CDR1 is MNHEY, CDR2 SMNVEV (reference sequence).

The rearrangement links TRBV11-3 to TRBJ2-2; either TRBD1 or TRBD2 may fit D (5 bases each). V lost 8 bases and J lost 0, with 13 bases in between. This CDR3 has 15 residues. From germline, CDR1 is SGHNT and CDR2 YENEEA. CDR3 sequence (DNA): TGTGCCAGCTCACCAATGGGGGCGAACACCGGGGAGCTGTTTTTT. This encodes CASSPMGANTGELFF. The full variable domain, its missing parts supplied by reference TRBV11-3 and TRBJ2-2, is EAGVVQSPRYKIIEKKQPVAFWCNPISGHNTLYWYLQNLGQGPELLIRYENEEAVDDSQLPKDRFSAERLKGVDSTLKIQPAELGDSAVYLCASSPMGANTGELFFGEGSRLTVL.

This sequence joins TRBV6-6 and TRBJ2-7; 7 bases are a match to TRBD1. With 1 base clipped from V and 2 bases from J, the junction kept 8 bases outside the gene matches. The CDR3 totals 16 residues. From germline, CDR1 is MNHNY and CDR2 SVGAGI (reference sequence). The CDR3 here is CASSYLRTGRTYEQYV. Here the CDR3 DNA reads TGTGCCAGCAGTTACTTAAGGACAGGCCGGACCTACGAGCAGTACGTC.

Many counts were recorded for this clonotype. In DNA, the CDR3 is TGTGCCAGCAGCTCCCGTTTAGCGGGAGAAGGCACAGATACGCAGTATTTT. Protein: CASSSRLAGEGTDTQYF. The chain employs TRBV7-6 and TRBJ2-3; TRBD2 aligns across 9 bases. V dropped 4 bases and J dropped 1; count of bases not matched to a gene: 9. The CDR3 is made up of 17 amino acids. Germline V CDR1 and CDR2: SGHVS, FNYEAQ.

There are many counts of this clonotype. The chain couples TRBV27 to TRBJ2-7; D might be TRBD2 (5 bases). Germline CDR1 MNHEY, CDR2 SMNVEV (reference sequence). V lost 1 base and J 0 bases, leaving 10 bases between the germline ends. The length of the CDR3 is 15 residues. This CDR3 is CASSLLGGNSYEQYV. In DNA, the CDR3 is TGTGCCAGCAGTTTATTAGGAGGCAACTCCTACGAGCAGTACGTC.

This clonotype has just a few counts. The CDR3: CAISEKTDTQYF. The DNA of the CDR3 is TGTGCCATCAGTGAGAAAACAGATACGCAGTATTTT. The rearrangement joins TRBV10-3 to TRBJ2-3; no clear D. The germline CDR1 and CDR2 sequences are ENHRY and SYGVKD. The CDR3 is made up of 12 amino acids. Trimming cost V 2 bases and J 3 bases, with 3 bases left between them.

The table lists this clonotype with many counts. The V and J genes are TRBV11-3 and TRBJ1-1; 9 bases line up with TRBD1. Trimming cost V 4 bases and J 3 bases; bases outside gene matches: 6. The CDR3 contains 15 residues. The germline V gene encodes CDR1 SGHNT and CDR2 YENEEA. CDR3 residues: CASSSTGGTDTEAFF. In DNA form, the CDR3 reads TGTGCCAGCAGCTCGACAGGGGGAACGGACACTGAAGCTTTCTTT. Variable domain in full (rest from reference TRBV11-3 and TRBJ1-1): EAGVVQSPRYKIIEKKQPVAFWCNPISGHNTLYWYLQNLGQGPELLIRYENEEAVDDSQLPKDRFSAERLKGVDSTLKIQPAELGDSAVYLCASSSTGGTDTEAFFGQGTRLTVV.

This chain joins TRBV20-1 and TRBJ2-1; 13 nucleotides match TRBD2. The CDR3 has 15 amino acids. J gave up 4 bases and V 4 bases, and 4 bases lay outside the gene matches. Germline values: CDR1 DFQATT, CDR2 SNEGSKA (reference sequence). CDR3 sequence: CSANPGLAGYNEQFF. In nucleotides, the CDR3 is TGCAGTGCTAACCCGGGACTAGCGGGGTACAATGAGCAGTTCTTC.

There are many counts of this clonotype. V and J are TRBV19 and TRBJ2-2; D might be TRBD2 (6 bases). CDR1 is LNHDA and CDR2 is SQIVND in the germline V gene (reference sequence). V was cut by 7 bases and J by 3 bases, with 24 bases left in between. The CDR3 totals 18 residues. CDR3 sequence: CASTTLGLAGGDTGELFF. CDR3 nucleotide sequence: TGTGCCAGTACCACACTAGGGCTAGCAGGCGGGGACACCGGGGAGCTGTTTTTT.

J is TRBJ2-1 and V is TRBV10-3; 12 positions agree with TRBD2. Trimming removed 7 bases from V and 8 bases from J; junction bases left unmatched: 3. Germline V lookup: CDR1 ENHRY, CDR2 SYGVKD. The length of the CDR3 is 13 residues. The CDR3 DNA sequence: TGTGCCATCACCGGACTAGCGGGATATGAGCAGTTCTTC. This translates into CAITGLAGYEQFF.